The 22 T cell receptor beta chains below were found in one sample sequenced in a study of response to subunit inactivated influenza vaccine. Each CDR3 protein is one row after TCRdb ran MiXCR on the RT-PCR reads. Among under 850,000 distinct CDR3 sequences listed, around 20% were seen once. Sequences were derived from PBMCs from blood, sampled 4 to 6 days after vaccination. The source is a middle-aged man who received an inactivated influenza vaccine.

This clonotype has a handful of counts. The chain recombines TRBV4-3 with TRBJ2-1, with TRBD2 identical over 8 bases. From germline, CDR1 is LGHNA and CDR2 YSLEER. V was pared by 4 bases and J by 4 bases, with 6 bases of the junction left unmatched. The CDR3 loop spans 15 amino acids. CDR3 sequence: CASSLIAGNYNEQFF. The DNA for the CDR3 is TGCGCCAGCAGCCTCATAGCGGGGAATTACAATGAGCAGTTCTTC.

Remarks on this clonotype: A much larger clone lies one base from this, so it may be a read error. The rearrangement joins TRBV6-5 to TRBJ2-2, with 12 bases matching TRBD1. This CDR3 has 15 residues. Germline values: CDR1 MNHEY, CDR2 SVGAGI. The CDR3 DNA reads TGTGCCAGCAGTTACTCGGGACAGGGGGCCGGGGAGCTGGTTTTT. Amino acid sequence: CASSYSGQGAGELVF.

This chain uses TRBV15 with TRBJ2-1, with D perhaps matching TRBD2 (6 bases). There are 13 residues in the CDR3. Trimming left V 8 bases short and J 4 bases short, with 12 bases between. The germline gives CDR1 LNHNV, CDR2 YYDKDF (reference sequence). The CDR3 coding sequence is TGTGCCACCTCAAAGGAGGGGTACAATGAGCAGTTCTTC. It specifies CATSKEGYNEQFF.

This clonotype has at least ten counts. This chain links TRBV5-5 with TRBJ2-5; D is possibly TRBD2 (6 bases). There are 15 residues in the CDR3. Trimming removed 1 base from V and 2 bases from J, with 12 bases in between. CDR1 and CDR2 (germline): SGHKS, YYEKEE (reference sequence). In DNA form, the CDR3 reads TGTGCCAGCAGCTTGCCGGGAGCCGGGCAAGAGACCCAGTACTTC. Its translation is CASSLPGAGQETQYF. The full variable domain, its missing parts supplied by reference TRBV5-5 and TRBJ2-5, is DAGVTQSPTHLIKTRGQQVTLRCSPISGHKSVSWYQQVLGQGPQFIFQYYEKEERGRGNFPDRFSARQFPNYSSELNVNALLLGDSALYLCASSLPGAGQETQYFGPGTRLLVL.

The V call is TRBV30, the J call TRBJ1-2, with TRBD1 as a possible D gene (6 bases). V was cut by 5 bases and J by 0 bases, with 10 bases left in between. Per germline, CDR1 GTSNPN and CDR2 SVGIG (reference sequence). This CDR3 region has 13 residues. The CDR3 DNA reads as TGTGCCTGGGCTCGGACAGCTAACTATGGCTACACCTTC. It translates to CAWARTANYGYTF.

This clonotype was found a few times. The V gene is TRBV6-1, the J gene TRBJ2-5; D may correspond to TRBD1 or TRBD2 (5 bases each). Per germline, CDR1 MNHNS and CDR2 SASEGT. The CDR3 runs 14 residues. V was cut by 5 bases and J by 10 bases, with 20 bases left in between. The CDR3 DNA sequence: TGTGCCAGCAGTAGCCGGGACCCAAGAGATGGCCAGTACTTC. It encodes CASSSRDPRDGQYF.

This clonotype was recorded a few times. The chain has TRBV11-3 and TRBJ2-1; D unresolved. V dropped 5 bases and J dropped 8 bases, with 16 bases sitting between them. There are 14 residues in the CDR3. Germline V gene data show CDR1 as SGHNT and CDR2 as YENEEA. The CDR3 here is CASSHHEVSDEQFF. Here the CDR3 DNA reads TGTGCCAGCAGCCATCACGAGGTCAGCGATGAGCAGTTCTTC.

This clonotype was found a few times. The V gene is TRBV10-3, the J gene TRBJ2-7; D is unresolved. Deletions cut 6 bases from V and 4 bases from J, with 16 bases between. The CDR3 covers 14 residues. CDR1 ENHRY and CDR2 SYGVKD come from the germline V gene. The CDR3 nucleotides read TGTGCCATCAGGTCCATAGCCCGGCAGTACGAGCAGTACTTC. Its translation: CAIRSIARQYEQYF.

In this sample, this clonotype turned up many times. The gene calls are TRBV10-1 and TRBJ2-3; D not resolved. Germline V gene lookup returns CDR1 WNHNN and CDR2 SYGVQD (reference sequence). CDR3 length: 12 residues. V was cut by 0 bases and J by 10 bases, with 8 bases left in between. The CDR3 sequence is CASSESPSSQYF. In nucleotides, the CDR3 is TGCGCCAGCAGTGAGTCCCCTAGTTCGCAGTATTTT.

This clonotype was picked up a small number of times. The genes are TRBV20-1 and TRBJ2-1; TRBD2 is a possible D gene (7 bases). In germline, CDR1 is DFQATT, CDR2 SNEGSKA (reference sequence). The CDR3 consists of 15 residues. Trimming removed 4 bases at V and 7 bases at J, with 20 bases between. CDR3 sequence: CSAKLAGARGNEQFF. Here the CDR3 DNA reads TGCAGTGCTAAGCTCGCGGGGGCCCGGGGGAATGAGCAGTTCTTC.

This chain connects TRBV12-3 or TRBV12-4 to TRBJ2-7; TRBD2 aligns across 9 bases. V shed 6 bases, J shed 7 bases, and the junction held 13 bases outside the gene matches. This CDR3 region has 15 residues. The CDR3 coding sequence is TGTGCCAGCAGCCTCCCCGGGCGGGGGGGCCGAGAGCAGTACTTC. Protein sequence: CASSLPGRGGREQYF.

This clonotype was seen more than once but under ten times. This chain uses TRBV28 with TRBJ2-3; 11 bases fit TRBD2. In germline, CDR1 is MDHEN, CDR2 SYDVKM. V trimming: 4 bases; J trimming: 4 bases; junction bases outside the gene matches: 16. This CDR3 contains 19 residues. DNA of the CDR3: TGTGCCAGCAGTTCAGTGACTAGCGGGGTAGCCGGGGTGTCAGATACGCAGTATTTT. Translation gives CASSSVTSGVAGVSDTQYF.

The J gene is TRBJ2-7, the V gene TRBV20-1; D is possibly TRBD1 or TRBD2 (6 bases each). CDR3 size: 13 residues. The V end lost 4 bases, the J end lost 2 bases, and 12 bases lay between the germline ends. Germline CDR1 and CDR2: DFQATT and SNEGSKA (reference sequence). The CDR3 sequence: CSATWGAPYEQYF. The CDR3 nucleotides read TGCAGTGCTACGTGGGGGGCCCCCTACGAGCAGTACTTC.

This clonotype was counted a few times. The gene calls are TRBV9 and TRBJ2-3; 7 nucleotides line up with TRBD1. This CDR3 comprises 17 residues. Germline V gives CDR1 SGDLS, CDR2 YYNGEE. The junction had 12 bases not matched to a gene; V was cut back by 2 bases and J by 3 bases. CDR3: CASSVPRETGLTDTQYF. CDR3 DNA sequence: TGTGCCAGCAGCGTTCCTCGCGAGACAGGGCTTACAGATACGCAGTATTTT.

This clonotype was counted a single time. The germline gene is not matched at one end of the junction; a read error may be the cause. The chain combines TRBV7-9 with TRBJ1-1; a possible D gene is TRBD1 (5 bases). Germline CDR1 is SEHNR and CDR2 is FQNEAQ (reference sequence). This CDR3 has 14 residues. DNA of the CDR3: TGTACCAGCAGCTTAAGACAGTTGAACACTGAAGCTTTCTTT. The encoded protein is CTSSLRQLNTEAFF.

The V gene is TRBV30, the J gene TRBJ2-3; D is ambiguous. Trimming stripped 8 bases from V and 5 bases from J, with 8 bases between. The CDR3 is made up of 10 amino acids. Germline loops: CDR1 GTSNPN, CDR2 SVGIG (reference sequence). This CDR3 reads CAQRLDTQYF. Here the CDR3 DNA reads TGTGCCCAGAGATTAGATACGCAGTATTTT.

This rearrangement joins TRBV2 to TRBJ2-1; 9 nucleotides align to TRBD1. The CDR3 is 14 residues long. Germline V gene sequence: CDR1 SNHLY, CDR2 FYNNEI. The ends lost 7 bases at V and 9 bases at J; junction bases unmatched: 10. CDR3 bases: TGTGCCAGCAACTACAGGGGGCTTCGGGGTGAGCAGTTCTTC. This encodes CASNYRGLRGEQFF.

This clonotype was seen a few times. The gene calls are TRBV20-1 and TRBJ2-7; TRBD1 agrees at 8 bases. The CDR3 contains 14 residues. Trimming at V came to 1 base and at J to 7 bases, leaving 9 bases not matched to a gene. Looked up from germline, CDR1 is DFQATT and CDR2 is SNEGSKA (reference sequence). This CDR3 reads CSARGDRRPFEQYF. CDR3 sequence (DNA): TGCAGTGCTAGAGGGGACAGGAGACCGTTTGAGCAGTACTTC.

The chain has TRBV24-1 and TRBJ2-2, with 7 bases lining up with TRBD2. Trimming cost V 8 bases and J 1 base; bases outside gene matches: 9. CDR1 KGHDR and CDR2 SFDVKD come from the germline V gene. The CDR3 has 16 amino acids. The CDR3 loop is CATKSASGVNTGELFF. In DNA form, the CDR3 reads TGTGCCACCAAATCGGCCAGCGGGGTGAACACCGGGGAGCTGTTTTTT.

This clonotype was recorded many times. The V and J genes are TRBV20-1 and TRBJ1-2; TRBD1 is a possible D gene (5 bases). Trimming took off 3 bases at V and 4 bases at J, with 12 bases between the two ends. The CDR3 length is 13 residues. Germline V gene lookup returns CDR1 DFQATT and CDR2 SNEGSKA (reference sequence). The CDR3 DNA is TGCAGTGCTAGTCAAATTGGGGGCTATGGCTACACCTTC. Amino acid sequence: CSASQIGGYGYTF.

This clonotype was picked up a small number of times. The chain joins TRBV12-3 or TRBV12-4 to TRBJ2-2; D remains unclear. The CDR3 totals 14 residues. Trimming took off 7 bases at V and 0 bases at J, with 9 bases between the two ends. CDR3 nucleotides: TGTGCCAGCACCTCGTATACGAACACCGGGGAGCTGTTTTTT. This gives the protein CASTSYTNTGELFF.

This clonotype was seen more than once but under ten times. The CDR3 nucleotides read TGTGCCAGCAGTTTAAGATACAGGGATCAGCCCCAGCATTTT. Its protein is CASSLRYRDQPQHF. The V call is TRBV12-3 or TRBV12-4, the J call TRBJ1-5, with a possible D match to TRBD1 (6 bases). CDR3 length: 14 amino acids. V was clipped by 2 bases and J by 5 bases, with 10 bases between them.